One TCR beta chain is described in this entry. Libraries were prepared by immunoSEQ multiplex PCR; TCRdb keeps only in-frame clonotypes and omits some of them. Among around 65,000 clones, approximately 90% were seen once, and the ten largest hold approximately 0.3%. Germline V CDR1 and CDR2: MNHEY, SVGAGI. The CDR3 loop spans 15 amino acids. The V gene end was trimmed by 5 bases and the J gene end by 0 bases; junction bases not matched to a gene: 4. The record originates from a study of OX40 agonist ivuxolimab in advanced cancers. Study-wide background: With ivuxolimab, an agonistic anti-OX40 (CD134) antibody, patients were treated. Patients were treated with intravenous ivuxolimab, dosed at 0.01 to 10 mg/kg and infused every 2 weeks. Prior anti-PD-1, anti-PD-L1 or anti-CTLA-4 therapy was allowed; more than 30% had some.

The source of this sequence is an adult with an advanced solid tumor such as melanoma, head and neck, liver or kidney cancer. The V call is TRBV6-5, the J call TRBJ2-3; 8 bases match TRBD2. The sequenced sample was CD4+ or CD8+ T cells sorted from blood, obtained in a trial of the OX40 agonist ivuxolimab. The CDR3 region is CASSTTSGSTDTQYF. The DNA for the CDR3 is TGTGCCAGCAGTACCACTAGCGGCAGCACAGATACGCAGTATTTT.